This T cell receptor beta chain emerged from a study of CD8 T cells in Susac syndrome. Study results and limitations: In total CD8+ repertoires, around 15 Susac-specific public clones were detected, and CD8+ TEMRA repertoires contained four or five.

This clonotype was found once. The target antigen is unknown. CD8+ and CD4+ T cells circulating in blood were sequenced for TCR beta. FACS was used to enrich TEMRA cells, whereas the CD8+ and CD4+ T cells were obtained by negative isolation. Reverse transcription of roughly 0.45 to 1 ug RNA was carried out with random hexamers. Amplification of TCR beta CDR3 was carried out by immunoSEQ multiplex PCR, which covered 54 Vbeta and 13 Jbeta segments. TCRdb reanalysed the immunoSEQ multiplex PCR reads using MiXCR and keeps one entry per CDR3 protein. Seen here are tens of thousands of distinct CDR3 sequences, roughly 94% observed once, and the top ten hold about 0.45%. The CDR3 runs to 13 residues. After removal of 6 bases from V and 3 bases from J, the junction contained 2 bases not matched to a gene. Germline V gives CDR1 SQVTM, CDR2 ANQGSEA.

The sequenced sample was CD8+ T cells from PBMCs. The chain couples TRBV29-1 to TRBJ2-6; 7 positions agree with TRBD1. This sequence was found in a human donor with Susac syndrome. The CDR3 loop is CSVDRDGANVLTF. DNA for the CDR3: TGCAGCGTCGACAGGGATGGGGCCAACGTCCTGACTTTC.